Described below is a single T cell receptor beta chain sequence and its context. This sample stems from a study of blood T cell repertoires in COVID-19. Across the whole study: The samples span acute and convalescent COVID-19 from the United States, Italy and Spain.

All enrollees were roughly 18 to 89 years old and from approximately 25 US areas. The CDR3 loop spans 16 amino acids. Trimming cost V 3 bases and J 3 bases; bases outside gene matches: 8. Germline V gene sequence: CDR1 SEHNR, CDR2 FQNEAQ (reference sequence). Assay used: immunoSEQ multiplex PCR; TCRdb lists only in-frame clones, some missing. This sample has around 240,000 clones, with roughly nine tenths found just once. The sequence derives from a human donor in a cohort exposed to, infected with or recovered from COVID-19 (not recorded which). The donor label of this sample is uncertain. The chain employs TRBV7-9 and TRBJ2-7, with TRBD2 matching 10 bases. The sequencing sample was made of PBMCs or T cells enriched from blood (not recorded which). This CDR3 is CASSLFSGGRLYEQYF. CDR3 nucleotides: TGTGCCAGCAGCTTGTTTAGCGGGGGGCGACTCTACGAGCAGTACTTC.